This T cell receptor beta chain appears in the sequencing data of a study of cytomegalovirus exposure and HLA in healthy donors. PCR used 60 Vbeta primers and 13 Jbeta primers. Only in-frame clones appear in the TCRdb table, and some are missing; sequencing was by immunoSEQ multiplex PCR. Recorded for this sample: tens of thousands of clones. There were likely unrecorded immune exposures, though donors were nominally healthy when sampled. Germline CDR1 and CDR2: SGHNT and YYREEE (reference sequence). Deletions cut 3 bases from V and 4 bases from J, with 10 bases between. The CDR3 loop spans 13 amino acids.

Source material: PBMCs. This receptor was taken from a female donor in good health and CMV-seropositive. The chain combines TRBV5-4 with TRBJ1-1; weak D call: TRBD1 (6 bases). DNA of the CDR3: TGTGCCAGCAGCTCAGGACAGCGCACTGAAGCTTTCTTT. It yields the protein CASSSGQRTEAFF.